This T cell receptor (beta chain) emerged from a study of CD8 T cells in ankylosing spondylitis. Study-wide findings and caveats: The clones that were linked to disease were reported to be significantly enriched in matched synovial fluid samples from ankylosing spondylitis patients.

J was trimmed by 2 bases and V by 0 bases; bases with no gene match: 11. Germline V gene lookup returns CDR1 LGHNA and CDR2 YSLEER. This CDR3 has 19 residues. Worth noting for this clonotype: As yet, its antigen is unknown.

TCRdb reprocessed the 5' RACE reads with MiXCR, giving one entry per CDR3 protein. The table lists some 240,000 distinct CDR3 sequences, about 20% of them singletons. This receptor was obtained from a male donor with ankylosing spondylitis or in good health (not recorded which). Sequencing input: blood, either unsorted or a sorted T cell fraction (not recorded which). The J gene is TRBJ2-5, the V gene TRBV4-3, with TRBD2 identical over 11 bases. The CDR3 loop is CASSQDSLAGGPSQETQYF. CDR3 sequence (DNA): TGCGCCAGCAGCCAAGATAGCCTAGCGGGAGGCCCCTCACAAGAGACCCAGTACTTC.